Below are 8 T cell receptor beta chains sequenced from a single sample in a study of blood T cell repertoires in COVID-19. Generated by immunoSEQ multiplex PCR, the TCRdb table keeps only in-frame clones and is missing some. The sample holds 150,000 or so clones, roughly four fifths seen once. Input material: peripheral blood. The origin of the receptors is a woman of 80 years or more with acute or convalescent COVID-19.

The chain combines TRBV5-5 with TRBJ2-2, with D perhaps matching TRBD1 (6 bases). The CDR3 runs 14 residues. V was cut by 2 bases and J by 6 bases, with 11 bases left in between. Germline CDR1 and CDR2: SGHKS and YYEKEE (reference sequence). CDR3 coding DNA: TGTGCCAGCAGCTTCGGGACAAATTCCGGGGAGCTGTTTTTT. Amino acid sequence: CASSFGTNSGELFF.

V gene TRBV19 combines with J gene TRBJ1-2, with no clear D. Trimming removed 6 bases from V and 3 bases from J, with 17 bases in between. The CDR3 loop spans 15 amino acids. Germline lookup yields CDR1 LNHDA and CDR2 SQIVND (reference sequence). The CDR3 region is CASRYQDRRDYGYTF. The CDR3 bases are TGTGCCAGTAGATACCAAGACCGTCGGGACTATGGCTACACCTTC.

The chain combines TRBV19 with TRBJ2-4; 7 bases agree with TRBD1. CDR1 LNHDA and CDR2 SQIVND come from the germline V gene (reference sequence). This CDR3 is built from 15 residues. Unmatched junction bases numbered 8, after V lost 6 bases and J lost 3 bases. CDR3 nucleotide sequence: TGTGCCAGTAGGAAGACAGGGCCCCTCAAAAACATTCAGTACTTC. Its protein is CASRKTGPLKNIQYF.

The J gene is TRBJ1-4, the V gene TRBV20-1; no definite D call. The germline V gene encodes CDR1 DFQATT and CDR2 SNEGSKA (reference sequence). The V end lost 4 bases, the J end lost 8 bases, and 8 bases lay between the germline ends. CDR3 length equals 11 residues. The CDR3, as DNA: TGCAGTGCTACCTATGAGGAAAAACTGTTTTTT. Its translation: CSATYEEKLFF.

This sequence joins TRBV5-1 and TRBJ2-2; D perhaps matches TRBD2 (6 bases). The germline CDR1 and CDR2 sequences are SGHRS and YFSETQ. The germline V and J ends were trimmed by 1 base and 2 bases, with 12 bases remaining between them. The CDR3 length is 16 residues. This CDR3 reads CASSLNGGVNTGELFF. The CDR3 nucleotides are TGCGCCAGCAGCTTGAACGGAGGGGTAAACACCGGGGAGCTGTTTTTT.

This clone has only a few counts. V and J are TRBV5-4 and TRBJ1-2, with TRBD1 identical over 7 bases. Germline CDR1 SGHNT, CDR2 YYREEE (reference sequence). V lost 4 bases, J lost 4 bases, and 16 bases stayed unmatched. This CDR3 spans 17 amino acids. The CDR3 bases are TGTGCCAGCAGCCCGGGACAGTCGAAAGGTACGGCCTATGGCTACACCTTC. It specifies CASSPGQSKGTAYGYTF. The variable domain in full, completed from reference TRBV5-4 and TRBJ1-2, reads ETGVTQSPTHLIKTRGQQVTLRCSSQSGHNTVSWYQQALGQGPQFIFQYYREEENGRGNFPPRFSGLQFPNYSSELNVNALELDDSALYLCASSPGQSKGTAYGYTFGSGTRLTVV.

This clone appeared a few times. J is TRBJ2-7 and V is TRBV7-8; D may be TRBD1 (6 bases). Trimming cost V 1 base and J 5 bases, with 12 bases left between them. CDR1 and CDR2 (germline): SGHVS, FQNEAQ. The CDR3 runs to 14 residues. The CDR3, as DNA: TGTGCCAGCAGCTTAGGCGGACAGCCCGACGAGCAGTACTTC. Translating gives CASSLGGQPDEQYF. Filled out from reference TRBV7-8 and TRBJ2-7, the complete variable domain reads GAGVSQSPRYKVAKRGQDVALRCDPISGHVSLFWYQQALGQGPEFLTYFQNEAQLDKSGLPSDRFFAERPEGSVSTLKIQRTQQEDSAVYLCASSLGGQPDEQYFGPGTRLTVT.

This clone was counted once. The CDR3 reads CASSIGLAGATDTQYF. The CDR3 nucleotides are TGTGCCAGCAGCATCGGACTAGCGGGGGCCACAGATACGCAGTATTTT. The V and J genes are TRBV5-4 and TRBJ2-3, with 13 positions matching TRBD2. The length of the CDR3 is 16 residues. V trimming: 4 bases; J trimming: 2 bases; junction bases outside the gene matches: 4. Looked up from germline, CDR1 is SGHNT and CDR2 is YYREEE (reference sequence).